Each of the 21 T cell receptor beta chains below was sequenced from the same sample in a study of blood T cells in healthy people across ages. PCR was performed a second time for roughly 7 to 11 cycles using a sample-barcoded 5' primer and a J-beta primer mix. TCRdb re-derived calls from the 5' RACE reads in MiXCR, one entry per CDR3 protein. The sample carries around 1.7 million distinct CDR3 sequences, approximately 28% recorded once. Sequencing input: blood. Receptors were obtained from a young woman in good health.

This clonotype was seen many times. This rearrangement joins TRBV7-6 to TRBJ2-1, with a weak D call TRBD2 (6 bases). This CDR3 has 15 residues. Trimming pared 3 bases from V and 5 bases from J, leaving 14 bases between. CDR1 is SGHVS, CDR2 FNYEAQ, per germline. DNA for the CDR3: TGTGCCAGCAGCTTGCTTGCTAGCGATAACAATGAGCAGTTCTTC. This sequence encodes CASSLLASDNNEQFF.

A few counts support this clonotype. The chain employs TRBV20-1 and TRBJ1-4; D is unclear. Per germline, CDR1 DFQATT and CDR2 SNEGSKA (reference sequence). The CDR3 runs to 12 residues. V was clipped by 3 bases and J by 7 bases, with 9 bases between them. In DNA, the CDR3 is TGCAGTGCTAGGTTGGGAGGTGAAAAACTGTTTTTT. It translates to CSARLGGEKLFF.

In this sample, this clonotype turned up a few times. V and J are TRBV12-3 or TRBV12-4 and TRBJ2-1; possibly TRBD2 for D (6 bases). Trimming removed 8 bases from V and 14 bases from J, with 16 bases in between. This CDR3 comprises 11 residues. The chain's CDR3 is CASGSEGGEFF. The CDR3 DNA reads as TGTGCCAGCGGCAGCGAGGGCGGGGAGTTCTTC.

The rearrangement uses TRBV4-3 and TRBJ2-1; D tentatively fits TRBD1 or TRBD2 (5 bases each). This CDR3 contains 20 residues. The germline V gene has CDR1 LGHNA and CDR2 YSLEER. The ends were cut back, 0 bases at V and 1 base at J, with 22 bases in the middle. CDR3 region: CASSQDRGAGRVGSYNEQFF. CDR3 bases: TGCGCCAGCAGCCAAGATAGAGGGGCGGGTAGGGTCGGATCCTACAATGAGCAGTTCTTC.

This clonotype has only a few counts. This chain joins TRBV4-3 and TRBJ2-1; TRBD2 agrees at 7 bases. The DNA matches TRBJ2-7 better at its end, which makes the J call doubtful. This CDR3 is built from 17 residues. CDR1 is LGHNA and CDR2 is YSLEER in the germline V gene. CDR3 sequence reads: CASSQDVAGYSYNEQYF. In DNA form, the CDR3 reads TGCGCCAGCAGCCAAGATGTAGCGGGCTATTCCTACAATGAGCAGTACTTC.

This chain links TRBV28 with TRBJ1-2, with TRBD1 matching 9 bases. J lost 0 bases, V lost 6 bases, and 8 bases had no gene match. CDR1 is MDHEN, CDR2 SYDVKM, per germline. The CDR3 runs 16 residues. The DNA of the CDR3 is TGTGCCAGCAGCGCGCCTGGGACAGGGCCTAACTATGGCTACACCTTC. It translates to CASSAPGTGPNYGYTF.

The chain joins TRBV5-6 to TRBJ1-2, with unresolved D. The germline V gene encodes CDR1 SGHDT and CDR2 YYEEEE. The CDR3 runs 13 residues. Deletions cut 3 bases from V and 8 bases from J, with 14 bases between. The CDR3 is CASSWEGVRGYTF. CDR3 sequence (DNA): TGTGCCAGCAGCTGGGAGGGAGTTCGGGGCTACACCTTC. The full variable domain, with the rest looked up from reference TRBV5-6 and TRBJ1-2, is DAGVTQSPTHLIKTRGQQVTLRCSPKSGHDTVSWYQQALGQGPQFIFQYYEEEERQRGNFPDRFSGHQFPNYSSELNVNALLLGDSALYLCASSWEGVRGYTFGSGTRLTVV.

At least ten counts were recorded for this clonotype. The rearrangement uses TRBV20-1 and TRBJ2-7; weak D call: TRBD2 (6 bases). Trimming took off 0 bases at V and 7 bases at J, with 16 bases between the two ends. The CDR3 consists of 14 residues. The germline V gene has CDR1 DFQATT and CDR2 SNEGSKA (reference sequence). The chain's CDR3 is CSAREPSALAEQYF. CDR3 DNA sequence: TGCAGTGCTAGAGAGCCTAGCGCCCTAGCAGAGCAGTACTTC.

This clonotype appeared a few times. The chain couples TRBV29-1 to TRBJ1-5, with 8 positions matching TRBD1. J was trimmed by 0 bases and V by 6 bases; bases with no gene match: 1. CDR3 length equals 13 residues. The germline V gene encodes CDR1 SQVTM and CDR2 ANQGSEA. Here the CDR3 reads CSVQGVSNQPQHF. As DNA, the CDR3 is TGCAGCGTACAGGGGGTTAGCAATCAGCCCCAGCATTTT.

Worth noting for this clonotype: This may stem from a read error, because a much larger clone lies one nucleotide away. J is TRBJ1-5 and V is TRBV5-1; the D is unclear. The CDR3 runs 14 residues. The V gene's germline CDR1 is SGHRS and CDR2 YFSETQ. V dropped 0 bases and J dropped 5 bases, with 9 bases sitting between them. CDR3 nucleotides: TGCGCCAGCAGCTTGGGTGTCAACGATCAGCCCCAGCATTTT. Protein product: CASSLGVNDQPQHF.

About this clonotype: The junction and the germline gene differ at one end; a read error may be behind it. This sequence joins TRBV25-1 and TRBJ1-6; the D gene is possibly TRBD1 (6 bases). The germline V gene encodes CDR1 MGHDK and CDR2 SYGVNS. This CDR3 has 15 residues. The CDR3 is CANSAIQGRNSPLHF. CDR3 DNA: TGTGCCAACAGTGCGATACAGGGAAGAAATTCACCCCTCCACTTT.

This clonotype was recorded many times. The chain has TRBV18 and TRBJ2-1; no clear D gene. The germline gives CDR1 KGHSH, CDR2 LQKENI. The CDR3 runs 15 residues. The germline V and J ends were trimmed by 6 bases and 0 bases, with 12 bases remaining between them. The CDR3 DNA reads as TGTGCCAGCTCGGCGCCAGGTGACTCCTACAATGAGCAGTTCTTC. Its translation: CASSAPGDSYNEQFF.

There are a few counts of this clonotype. This chain joins TRBV12-3 or TRBV12-4 and TRBJ1-2, with 8 positions matching TRBD1. The length of the CDR3 is 15 residues. Trimming at V came to 7 bases and at J to 5 bases, leaving 12 bases not matched to a gene. The CDR3: CASTFRDRSVYGYTF. The CDR3 region has the DNA TGTGCCAGCACCTTCCGGGACAGGAGCGTTTATGGCTACACCTTC.

The genes are TRBV7-2 and TRBJ2-4; D uncertain. This CDR3 contains 13 residues. The germline CDR1 and CDR2 sequences are SGHTA and FQGNSA. V was shortened by 3 bases and J by 13 bases, with 16 bases between the two germline ends. CDR3 bases: TGTGCCAGCAGCTTCGCTCAGACCTATGAACAGTACTTC. Translated: CASSFAQTYEQYF.

This clonotype was seen ten or more times. The gene calls are TRBV20-1 and TRBJ2-7; D may correspond to TRBD1 or TRBD2 (5 bases each). Trimming left V 1 base short and J 4 bases short, with 17 bases between. This CDR3 has 15 amino acids. In germline, CDR1 is DFQATT, CDR2 SNEGSKA (reference sequence). The CDR3, as DNA: TGCAGTGCTAGAGGCGCACGGGGCCTCCCTTACGAGCAGTACTTC. The encoded protein is CSARGARGLPYEQYF.

The V and J genes are TRBV11-2 and TRBJ2-1; D possibly corresponds to TRBD2 (5 bases). The CDR3 length is 17 residues. Trimming shortened V by 2 bases and J by 0 bases, and 14 bases separated the two germline ends. The germline V gene encodes CDR1 SGHAT and CDR2 FQNNGV. This CDR3 reads CASSLRGGRNSYNEQFF. The CDR3 nucleotides are TGTGCCAGCAGCTTAAGAGGAGGACGGAACTCCTACAATGAGCAGTTCTTC.

This clonotype was recorded a few times. V gene TRBV21-1 combines with J gene TRBJ2-3. TRBV21-1 is marked as a pseudogene. CDR3 length equals 14 residues. Here the CDR3 DNA reads TGTGCCAGCAGCGCGAGCGTGGGCACAGATACGCAGTATTTT. This sequence encodes CASSASVGTDTQYF.

Remarks on this clonotype: The junction departs from the called germline gene at one end, perhaps through a read error. The chain recombines TRBV7-9 with TRBJ2-5, with D possibly matching TRBD2 (6 bases). The DNA end is a closer match to TRBJ2-7, so the J assignment may be wrong. CDR1 SEHNR and CDR2 FQNEAQ come from the germline V gene (reference sequence). The CDR3 runs 13 residues. CDR3 region: CTSSLAASYEQYF. The CDR3 bases are TGTACCAGCAGCTTAGCGGCAAGCTACGAGCAGTACTTC.

This clonotype was observed a handful of times. The chain has TRBV7-2 and TRBJ2-7, with D hard to call. The V gene lost 3 bases and the J gene lost 2 bases, with 14 bases spanning the gap. The CDR3 spans 15 residues. Germline V gene lookup returns CDR1 SGHTA and CDR2 FQGNSA. In nucleotides, the CDR3 is TGTGCCAGCAGCTTCGGCTTGAGTGGGGCCTACGAGCAGTACTTC. This sequence encodes CASSFGLSGAYEQYF.

This clonotype came up a few times. V and J are TRBV7-2 and TRBJ1-2, with D hard to call. The CDR3 runs to 15 residues. Germline V CDR1 and CDR2: SGHTA, FQGNSA. V was cut by 2 bases and J by 2 bases, with 12 bases left in between. The CDR3 sequence: CASSLLGLKNYGYTF. As DNA, the CDR3 is TGTGCCAGCAGCTTATTAGGGTTGAAAAACTATGGCTACACCTTC.

The chain uses TRBV6-5 and TRBJ1-3; TRBD1 might be the D (5 bases). The CDR3 runs to 18 residues. CDR1 is MNHEY, CDR2 SVGAGI, per germline. Deletions cut 1 base from V and 1 base from J, with 17 bases between. CDR3 bases: TGTGCCAGCAGTTACTTTGGGGACGGATGGGATTCTGGAAACACCATATATTTT. This sequence encodes CASSYFGDGWDSGNTIYF.